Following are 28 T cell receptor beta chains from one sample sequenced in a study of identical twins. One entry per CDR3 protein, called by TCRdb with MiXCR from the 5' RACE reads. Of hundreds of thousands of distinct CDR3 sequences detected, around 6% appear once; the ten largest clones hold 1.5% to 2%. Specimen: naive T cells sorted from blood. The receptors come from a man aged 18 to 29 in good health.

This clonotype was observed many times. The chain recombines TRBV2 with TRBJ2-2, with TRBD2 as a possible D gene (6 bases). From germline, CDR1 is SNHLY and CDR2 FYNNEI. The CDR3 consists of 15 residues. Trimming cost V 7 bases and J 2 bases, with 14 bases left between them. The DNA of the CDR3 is TGTGCCAGCAATCGGCTAGCGCTAAACACCGGGGAGCTGTTTTTT. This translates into CASNRLALNTGELFF.

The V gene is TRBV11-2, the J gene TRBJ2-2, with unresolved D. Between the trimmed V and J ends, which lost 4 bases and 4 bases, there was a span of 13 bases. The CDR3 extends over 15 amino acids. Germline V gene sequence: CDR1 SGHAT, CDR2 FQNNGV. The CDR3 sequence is CASSYQNTLTGELFF. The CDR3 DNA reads TGTGCCAGCAGCTACCAAAACACTCTCACCGGGGAGCTGTTTTTT.

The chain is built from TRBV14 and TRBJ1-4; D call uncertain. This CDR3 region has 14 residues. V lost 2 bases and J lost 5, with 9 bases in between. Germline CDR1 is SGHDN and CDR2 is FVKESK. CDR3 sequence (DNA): TGTGCCAGCAGCCAATTAAGGGCAAATGAAAAACTGTTTTTT. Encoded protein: CASSQLRANEKLFF.

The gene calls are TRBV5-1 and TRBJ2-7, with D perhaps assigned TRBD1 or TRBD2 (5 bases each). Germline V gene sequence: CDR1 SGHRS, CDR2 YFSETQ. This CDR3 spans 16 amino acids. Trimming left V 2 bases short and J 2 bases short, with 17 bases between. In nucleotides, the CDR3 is TGCGCCAGCAGCTTTGACGCCGGGACGGCGCCCTACGAGCAGTACTTC. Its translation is CASSFDAGTAPYEQYF. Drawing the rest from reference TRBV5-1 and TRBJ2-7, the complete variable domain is KAGVTQTPRYLIKTRGQQVTLSCSPISGHRSVSWYQQTPGQGLQFLFEYFSETQRNKGNFPGRFSGRQFSNSRSEMNVSTLELGDSALYLCASSFDAGTAPYEQYFGPGTRLTVT.

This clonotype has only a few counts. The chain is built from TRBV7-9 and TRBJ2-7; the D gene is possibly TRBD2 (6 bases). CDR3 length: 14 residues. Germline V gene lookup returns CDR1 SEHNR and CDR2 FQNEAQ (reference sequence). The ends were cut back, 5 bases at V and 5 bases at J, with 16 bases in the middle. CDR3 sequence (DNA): TGTGCCAGCAGCCCCGCTGGGAGGTCCCACGAGCAGTACTTC. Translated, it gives CASSPAGRSHEQYF.

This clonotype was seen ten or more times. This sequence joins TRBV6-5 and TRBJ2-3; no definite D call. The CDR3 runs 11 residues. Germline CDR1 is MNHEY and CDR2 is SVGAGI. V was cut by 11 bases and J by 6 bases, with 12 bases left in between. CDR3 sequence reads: CAGAASDTQYF. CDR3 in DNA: TGTGCCGGCGCGGCCTCGGATACGCAGTATTTT.

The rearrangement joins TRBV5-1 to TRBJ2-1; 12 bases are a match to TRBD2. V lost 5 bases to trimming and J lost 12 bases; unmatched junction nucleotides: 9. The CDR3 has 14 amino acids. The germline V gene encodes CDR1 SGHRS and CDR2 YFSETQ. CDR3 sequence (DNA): TGCGCCAGCAGATCGACTAGCGGGAGTTTATCGCAGTTCTTC. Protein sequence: CASRSTSGSLSQFF.

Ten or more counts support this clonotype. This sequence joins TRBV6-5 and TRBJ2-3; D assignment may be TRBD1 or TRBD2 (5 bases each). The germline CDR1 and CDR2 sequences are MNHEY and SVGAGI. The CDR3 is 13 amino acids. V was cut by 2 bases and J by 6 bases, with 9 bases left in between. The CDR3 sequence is CASSYEGRDTQYF. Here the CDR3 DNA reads TGTGCCAGCAGTTACGAGGGACGGGATACGCAGTATTTT.

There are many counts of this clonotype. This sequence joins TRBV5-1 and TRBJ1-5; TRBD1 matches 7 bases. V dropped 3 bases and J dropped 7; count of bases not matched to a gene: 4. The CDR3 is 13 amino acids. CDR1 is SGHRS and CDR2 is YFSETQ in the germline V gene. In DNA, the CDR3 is TGCGCCAGCAGCTACAGGGGTGAACAGCCCCAGCATTTT. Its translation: CASSYRGEQPQHF.

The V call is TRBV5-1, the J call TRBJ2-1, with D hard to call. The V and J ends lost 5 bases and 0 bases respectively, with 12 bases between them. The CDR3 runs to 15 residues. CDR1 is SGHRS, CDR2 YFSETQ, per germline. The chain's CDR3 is CASRQDGPSYNEQFF. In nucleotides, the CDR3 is TGCGCCAGCAGACAAGATGGACCCTCCTACAATGAGCAGTTCTTC.

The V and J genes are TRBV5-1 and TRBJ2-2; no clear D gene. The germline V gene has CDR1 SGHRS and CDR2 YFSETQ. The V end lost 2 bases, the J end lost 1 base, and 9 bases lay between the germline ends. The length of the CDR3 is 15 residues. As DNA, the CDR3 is TGCGCCAGCAGCTTATCTCTTATGAACACCGGGGAGCTGTTTTTT. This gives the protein CASSLSLMNTGELFF.

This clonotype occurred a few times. CDR3 DNA sequence: TGCAGTGCTAGGAAGAGTAATACAGGGTACGAGCAGTACGTC. Translated, it gives CSARKSNTGYEQYV. The V and J genes are TRBV20-1 and TRBJ2-7, with D possibly matching TRBD1 (6 bases). CDR3 length equals 14 residues. Germline V lookup: CDR1 DFQATT, CDR2 SNEGSKA (reference sequence). Trimming took off 3 bases at V and 4 bases at J, with 16 bases between the two ends.

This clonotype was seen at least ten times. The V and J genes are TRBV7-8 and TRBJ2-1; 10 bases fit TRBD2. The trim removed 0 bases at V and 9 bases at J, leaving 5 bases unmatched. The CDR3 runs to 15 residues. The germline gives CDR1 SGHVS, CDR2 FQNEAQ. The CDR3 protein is CASSLAQREGGEQFF. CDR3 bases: TGTGCCAGCAGCTTAGCCCAGCGGGAGGGCGGTGAGCAGTTCTTC.

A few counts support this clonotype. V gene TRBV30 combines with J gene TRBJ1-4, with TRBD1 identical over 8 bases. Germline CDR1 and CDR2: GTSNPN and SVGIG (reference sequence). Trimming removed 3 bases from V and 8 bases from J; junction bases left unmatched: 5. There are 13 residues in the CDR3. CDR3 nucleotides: TGTGCCTGGAGCGACAGGGGAAGGGAAAAACTGTTTTTT. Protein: CAWSDRGREKLFF.

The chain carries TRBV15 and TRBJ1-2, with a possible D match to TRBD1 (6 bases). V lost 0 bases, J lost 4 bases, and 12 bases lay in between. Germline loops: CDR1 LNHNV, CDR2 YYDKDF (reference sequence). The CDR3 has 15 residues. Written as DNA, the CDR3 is TGTGCCACCAGCAGAGAAGGGGGGCTCGGCTATGGCTACACCTTC. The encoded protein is CATSREGGLGYGYTF.

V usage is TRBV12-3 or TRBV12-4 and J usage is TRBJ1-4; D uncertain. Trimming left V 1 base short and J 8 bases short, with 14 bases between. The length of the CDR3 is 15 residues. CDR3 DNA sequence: TGTGCCAGCAGTTTAGAAGTCAGCGGCCAAGAAAAACTGTTTTTT. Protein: CASSLEVSGQEKLFF.

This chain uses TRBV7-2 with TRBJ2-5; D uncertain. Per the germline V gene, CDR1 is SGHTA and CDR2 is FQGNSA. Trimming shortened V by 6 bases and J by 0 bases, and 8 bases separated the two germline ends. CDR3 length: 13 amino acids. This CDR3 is CASRLGYQETQYF. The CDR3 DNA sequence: TGTGCCAGCAGACTCGGGTACCAAGAGACCCAGTACTTC.

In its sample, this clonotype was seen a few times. CDR3 nucleotide sequence: TGCGCCAGCAGCCAAGATGGACGGGGGAGTGGGCAAGAGACCCAGTACTTC. Protein sequence: CASSQDGRGSGQETQYF. The V and J genes are TRBV4-3 and TRBJ2-5, with TRBD2 as a possible D gene (6 bases). The CDR3 totals 17 residues. Germline CDR1 reads LGHNA; CDR2 reads YSLEER. V lost 0 bases and J 2 bases, leaving 16 bases between the germline ends.

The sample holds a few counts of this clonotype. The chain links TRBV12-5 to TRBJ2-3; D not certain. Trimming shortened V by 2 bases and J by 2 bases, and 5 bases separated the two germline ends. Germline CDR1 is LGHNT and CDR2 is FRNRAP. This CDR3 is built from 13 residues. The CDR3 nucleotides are TGTGCTAGTGGTTTGACCCCCACAGATACGCAGTATTTT. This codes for CASGLTPTDTQYF.

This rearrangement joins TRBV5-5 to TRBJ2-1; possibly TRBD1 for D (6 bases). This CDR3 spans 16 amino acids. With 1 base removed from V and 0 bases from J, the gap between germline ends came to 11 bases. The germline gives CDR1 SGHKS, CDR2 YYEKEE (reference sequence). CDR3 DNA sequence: TGTGCCAGCAGCTTGACAGGGACCGGCTCCTACAATGAGCAGTTCTTC. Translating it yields CASSLTGTGSYNEQFF.

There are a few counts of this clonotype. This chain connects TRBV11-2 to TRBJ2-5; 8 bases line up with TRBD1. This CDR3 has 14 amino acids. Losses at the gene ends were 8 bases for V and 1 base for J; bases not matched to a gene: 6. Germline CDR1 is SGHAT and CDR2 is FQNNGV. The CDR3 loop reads CASRGQASQETQYF. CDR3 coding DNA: TGTGCCAGCCGGGGACAGGCAAGCCAAGAGACCCAGTACTTC.

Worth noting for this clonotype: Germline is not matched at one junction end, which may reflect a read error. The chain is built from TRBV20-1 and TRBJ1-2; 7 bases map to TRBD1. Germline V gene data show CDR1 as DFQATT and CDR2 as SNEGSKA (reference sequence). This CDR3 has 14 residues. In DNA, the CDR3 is TGCAGTGCGAGAGACAGGGAGGCTCTGTATGGCTACACCTTC. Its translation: CSARDREALYGYTF.

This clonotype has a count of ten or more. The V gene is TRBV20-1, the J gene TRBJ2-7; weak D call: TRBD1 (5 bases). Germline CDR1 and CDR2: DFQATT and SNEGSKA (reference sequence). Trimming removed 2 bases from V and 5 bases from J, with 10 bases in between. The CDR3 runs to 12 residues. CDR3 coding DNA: TGCAGTGCTAGACAGGGTCCCCACGAGCAGTACTTC. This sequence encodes CSARQGPHEQYF.

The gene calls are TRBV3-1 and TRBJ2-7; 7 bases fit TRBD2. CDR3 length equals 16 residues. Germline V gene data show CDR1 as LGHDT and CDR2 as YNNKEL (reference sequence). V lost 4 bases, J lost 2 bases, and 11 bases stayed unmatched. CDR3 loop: CASSPGLLARPYEQYF. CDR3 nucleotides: TGTGCCAGCAGCCCAGGCCTACTAGCGCGCCCCTACGAGCAGTACTTC.

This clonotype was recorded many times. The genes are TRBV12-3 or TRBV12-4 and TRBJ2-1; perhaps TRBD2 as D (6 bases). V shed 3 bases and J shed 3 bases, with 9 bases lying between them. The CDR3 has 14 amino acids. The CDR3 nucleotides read TGTGCCAGCAGTTTGAGCGGGTACTACAATGAGCAGTTCTTC. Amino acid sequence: CASSLSGYYNEQFF.

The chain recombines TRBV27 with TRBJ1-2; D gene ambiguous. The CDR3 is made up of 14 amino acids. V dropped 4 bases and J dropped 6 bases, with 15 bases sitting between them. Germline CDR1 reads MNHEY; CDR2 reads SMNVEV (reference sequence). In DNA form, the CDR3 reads TGTGCCAGCAGTTGGGGTGGGGAAGGTAATGGCTACACCTTC. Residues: CASSWGGEGNGYTF.

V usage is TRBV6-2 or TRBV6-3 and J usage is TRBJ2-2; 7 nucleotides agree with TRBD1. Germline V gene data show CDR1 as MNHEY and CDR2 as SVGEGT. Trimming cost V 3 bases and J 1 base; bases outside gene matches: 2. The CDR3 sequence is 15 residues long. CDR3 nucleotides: TGTGCCAGCAGTTATTGGGACAGGAACACCGGGGAGCTGTTTTTT. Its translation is CASSYWDRNTGELFF.

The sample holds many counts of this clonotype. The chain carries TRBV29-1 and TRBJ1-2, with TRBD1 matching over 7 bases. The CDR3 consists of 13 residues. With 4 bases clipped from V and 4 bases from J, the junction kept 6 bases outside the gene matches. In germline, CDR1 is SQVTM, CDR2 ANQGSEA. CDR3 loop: CSVGAQGSYGYTF. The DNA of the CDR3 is TGCAGCGTTGGGGCACAGGGGAGCTATGGCTACACCTTC.